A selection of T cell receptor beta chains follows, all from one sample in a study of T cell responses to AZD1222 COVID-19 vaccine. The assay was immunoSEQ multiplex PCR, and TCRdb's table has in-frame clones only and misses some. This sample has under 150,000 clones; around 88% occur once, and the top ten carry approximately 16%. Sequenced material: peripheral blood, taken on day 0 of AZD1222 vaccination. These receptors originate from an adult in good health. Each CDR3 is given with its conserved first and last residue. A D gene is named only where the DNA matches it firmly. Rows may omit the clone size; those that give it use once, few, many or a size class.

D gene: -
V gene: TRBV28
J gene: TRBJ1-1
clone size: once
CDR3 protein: CASSLNGRAEAFF
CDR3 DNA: TGTGCCAGCAGTTTAAACGGGCGGGCTGAAGCTTTCTTT

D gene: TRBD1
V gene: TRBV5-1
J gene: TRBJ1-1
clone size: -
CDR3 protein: CASSTGNRGEAFF
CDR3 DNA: TGCGCCAGTTCGACAGGGAACCGTGGTGAAGCTTTCTTT

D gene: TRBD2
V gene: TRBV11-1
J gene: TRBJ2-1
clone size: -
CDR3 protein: CASTESGTSGFNEQFF
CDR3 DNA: TGTGCCAGCACCGAATCCGGGACTAGCGGTTTTAATGAGCAGTTCTTC

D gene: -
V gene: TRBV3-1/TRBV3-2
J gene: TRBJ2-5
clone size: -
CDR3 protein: CASTGGRGRETQYF
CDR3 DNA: TGTGCCAGCACAGGCGGGCGGGGACGAGAGACCCAGTACTTC

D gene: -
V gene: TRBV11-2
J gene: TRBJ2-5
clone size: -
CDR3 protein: CASSFYGEETQYF
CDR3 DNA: TGTGCCAGCAGCTTCTACGGGGAAGAGACCCAGTACTTC

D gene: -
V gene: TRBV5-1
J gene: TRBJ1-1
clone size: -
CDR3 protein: CASSDGANTEAFF
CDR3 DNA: TGCGCCAGCAGCGACGGCGCGAACACTGAAGCTTTCTTT

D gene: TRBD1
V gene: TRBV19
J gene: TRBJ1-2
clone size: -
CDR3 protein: CASSSHRMDRGSKANYGYTF
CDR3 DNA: TGTGCCAGTAGTTCTCATCGTATGGACAGGGGGTCTAAGGCTAACTATGGCTACACCTTC

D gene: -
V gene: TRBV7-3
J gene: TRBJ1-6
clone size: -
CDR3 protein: CASSSGWSSPLHF
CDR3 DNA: TGTGCCAGCAGCTCCGGATGGTCCTCACCCCTCCACTTT

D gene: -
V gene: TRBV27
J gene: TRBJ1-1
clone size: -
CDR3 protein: CASSPTGSVGGAFF
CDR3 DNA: TGTGCCAGCAGCCCTACAGGGTCAGTAGGAGGAGCTTTCTTT

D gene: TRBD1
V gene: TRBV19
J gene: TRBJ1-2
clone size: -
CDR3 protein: CASRTGTGGAWVNGYTF
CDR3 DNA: TGTGCCAGTAGAACCGGGACAGGGGGCGCCTGGGTTAATGGCTACACCTTC

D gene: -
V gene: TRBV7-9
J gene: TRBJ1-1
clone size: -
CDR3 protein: CASSFQGGTEAFF
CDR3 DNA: TGTGCCAGCAGCTTCCAGGGCGGGACTGAAGCTTTCTTT

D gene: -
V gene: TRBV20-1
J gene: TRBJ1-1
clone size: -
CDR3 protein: CSARGGLEAFF
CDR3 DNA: TGCAGTGCTAGAGGGGGCTTGGAAGCTTTCTTT

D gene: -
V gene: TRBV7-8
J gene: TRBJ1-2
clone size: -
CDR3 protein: CASSQQGGAGEGYGYTF
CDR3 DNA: TGTGCCAGCAGCCAACAGGGTGGGGCAGGTGAGGGCTATGGCTACACCTTC

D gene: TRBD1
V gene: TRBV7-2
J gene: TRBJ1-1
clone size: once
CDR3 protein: CASSLASGTGGRAFF
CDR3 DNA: TGTGCCAGCAGCTTAGCATCGGGGACAGGGGGCAGGGCTTTCTTT

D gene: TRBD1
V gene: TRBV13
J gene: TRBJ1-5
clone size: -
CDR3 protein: CASSLSGDRGGPQHF
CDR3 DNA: TGTGCCAGCAGCTTATCGGGGGACAGGGGTGGGCCCCAGCATTTT

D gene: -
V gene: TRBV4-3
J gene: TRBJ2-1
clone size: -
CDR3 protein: CASADGFYNEQFF
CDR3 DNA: TGCGCCAGCGCCGACGGGTTCTACAATGAGCAGTTCTTC

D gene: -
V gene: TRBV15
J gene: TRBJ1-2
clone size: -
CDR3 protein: CATSRVGGNYGYTF
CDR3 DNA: TGTGCCACCAGCAGAGTCGGGGGTAACTATGGCTACACCTTC

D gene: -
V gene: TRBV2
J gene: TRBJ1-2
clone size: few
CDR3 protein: CASRADQGIYTF
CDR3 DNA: TGTGCCAGCAGGGCGGACCAGGGGATCTACACCTTC

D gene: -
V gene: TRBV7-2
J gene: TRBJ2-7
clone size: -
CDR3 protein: CASSLGQDKREEQYF
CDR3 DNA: TGTGCCAGCAGCTTAGGGCAGGACAAAAGGGAGGAGCAGTACTTC

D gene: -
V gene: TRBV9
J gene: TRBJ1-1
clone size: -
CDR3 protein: CASSHGRGPEAFF
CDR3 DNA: TGTGCCAGCAGCCACGGTCGGGGTCCTGAAGCTTTCTTT

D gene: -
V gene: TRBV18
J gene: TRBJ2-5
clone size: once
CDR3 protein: CASSRVSPGGEETQYF
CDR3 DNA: TGTGCCAGCTCACGGGTCTCCCCAGGGGGGGAAGAGACCCAGTACTTC

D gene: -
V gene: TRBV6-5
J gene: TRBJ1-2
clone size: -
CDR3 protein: CASSYDANVLSGYTF
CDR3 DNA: TGTGCCAGCAGTTACGATGCTAACGTATTGAGTGGCTACACCTTC

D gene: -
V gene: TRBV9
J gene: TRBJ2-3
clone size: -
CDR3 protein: CASNLGGRTDTQYF
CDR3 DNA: TGTGCCAGCAACTTGGGGGGCCGGACAGATACGCAGTATTTT

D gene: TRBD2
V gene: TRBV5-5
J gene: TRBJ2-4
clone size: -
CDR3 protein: CASSSLPGRGRSNIQYF
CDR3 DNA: TGTGCCAGCAGCTCCCTACCCGGGAGGGGCCGATCAAACATTCAGTACTTC

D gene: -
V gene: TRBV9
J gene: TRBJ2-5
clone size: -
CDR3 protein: CASSVREGGAETQYF
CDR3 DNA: TGTGCCAGCAGCGTCCGTGAGGGGGGGGCGGAGACCCAGTACTTC

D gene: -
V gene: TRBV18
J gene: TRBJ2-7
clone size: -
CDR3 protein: CASSPPSGSIREQYF
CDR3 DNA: TGTGCCAGCTCACCACCGTCAGGGAGTATCCGCGAGCAGTACTTC

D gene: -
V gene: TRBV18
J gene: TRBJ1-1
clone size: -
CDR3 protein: CASSSGMGNTEAFF
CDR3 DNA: TGTGCCAGCTCATCGGGGATGGGGAACACTGAAGCTTTCTTT

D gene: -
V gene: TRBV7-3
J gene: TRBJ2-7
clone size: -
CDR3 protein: CASSLTGPGGRSREQYF
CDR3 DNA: TGTGCCAGCAGCTTAACGGGGCCCGGGGGGCGGTCTCGCGAGCAGTACTTC

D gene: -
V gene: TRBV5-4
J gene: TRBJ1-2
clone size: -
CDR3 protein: CASSPGSRGSNYGYTF
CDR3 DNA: TGTGCCAGCAGCCCGGGCTCTCGGGGAAGCAACTATGGCTACACCTTC

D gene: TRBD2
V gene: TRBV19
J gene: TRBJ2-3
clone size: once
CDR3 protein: CASSIDRLAGGSTDTQYF
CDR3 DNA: TGTGCCAGTAGTATAGATCGGCTAGCGGGGGGGTCCACAGATACGCAGTATTTT

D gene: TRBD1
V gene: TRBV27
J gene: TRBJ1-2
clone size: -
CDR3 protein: CASRRDRANYGYTF
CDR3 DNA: TGTGCCAGCAGAAGAGACAGGGCTAACTATGGCTACACCTTC

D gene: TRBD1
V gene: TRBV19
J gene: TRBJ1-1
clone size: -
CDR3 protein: CASSRYAVLGQMNTEAFF
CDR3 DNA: TGTGCCAGTAGTAGGTATGCGGTTTTGGGACAGATGAACACTGAAGCTTTCTTT

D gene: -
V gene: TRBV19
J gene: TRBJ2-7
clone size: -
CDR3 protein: CASSWVVGNVAYEQYF
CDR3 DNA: TGTGCCAGTAGTTGGGTAGTAGGCAATGTGGCCTACGAGCAGTACTTC

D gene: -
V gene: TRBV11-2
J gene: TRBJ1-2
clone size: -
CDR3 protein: CASSLSRGYTF
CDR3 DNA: TGTGCCAGCAGCTTAAGTCGGGGCTACACCTTC

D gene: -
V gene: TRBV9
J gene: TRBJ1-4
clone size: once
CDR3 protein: CASSDGTVATNEKLFF
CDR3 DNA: TGTGCCAGCAGCGACGGGACCGTCGCAACTAATGAAAAACTGTTTTTT

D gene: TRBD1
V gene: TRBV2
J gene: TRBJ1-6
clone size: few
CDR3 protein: CASRIDRGGASPLHF
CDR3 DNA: TGTGCCAGCAGAATAGACCGAGGGGGCGCTTCACCCCTCCACTTT

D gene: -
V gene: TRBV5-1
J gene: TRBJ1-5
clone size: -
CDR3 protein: CASSLGGNSNQPQHF
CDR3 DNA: TGCGCCAGCAGCTTGGGAGGAAATAGCAATCAGCCCCAGCATTTT

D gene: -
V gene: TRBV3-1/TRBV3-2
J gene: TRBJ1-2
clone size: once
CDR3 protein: CASSQEQSNYGYTF
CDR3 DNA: TGTGCCAGCAGCCAAGAACAAAGCAACTATGGCTACACCTTC

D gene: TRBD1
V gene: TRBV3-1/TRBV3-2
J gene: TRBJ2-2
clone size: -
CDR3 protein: CASSQVHRTGGGTGELFF
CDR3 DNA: TGTGCCAGCAGCCAAGTCCATCGGACAGGGGGCGGCACCGGGGAGCTGTTTTTT

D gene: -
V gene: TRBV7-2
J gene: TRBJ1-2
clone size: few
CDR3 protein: CASSFWRSGLYGYTF
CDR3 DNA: TGTGCCAGCAGCTTCTGGCGTAGCGGATTATATGGCTACACCTTC

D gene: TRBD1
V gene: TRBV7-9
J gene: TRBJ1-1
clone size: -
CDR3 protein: CASSRGEGASTEAFF
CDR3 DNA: TGTGCCAGCAGCCGTGGGGAGGGGGCGAGCACTGAAGCTTTCTTT

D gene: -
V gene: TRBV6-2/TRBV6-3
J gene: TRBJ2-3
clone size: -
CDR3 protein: CASSYPDTQYF
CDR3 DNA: TGTGCCAGCAGTTACCCAGATACGCAGTATTTT

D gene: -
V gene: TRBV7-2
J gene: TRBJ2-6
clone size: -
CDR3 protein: CASSLRGVGANVLTF
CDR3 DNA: TGTGCCAGCAGCTTAAGGGGGGTCGGGGCCAACGTCCTGACTTTC

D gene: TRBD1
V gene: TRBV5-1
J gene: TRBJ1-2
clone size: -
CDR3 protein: CASSNRQGNYGYTF
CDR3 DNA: TGCGCCAGCAGCAACCGACAGGGGAACTATGGCTACACCTTC

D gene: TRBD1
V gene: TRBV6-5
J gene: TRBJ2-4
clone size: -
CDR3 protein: CASSYSGQGADIQYF
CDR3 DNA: TGTGCCAGCAGTTACTCGGGACAGGGGGCGGACATTCAGTACTTC

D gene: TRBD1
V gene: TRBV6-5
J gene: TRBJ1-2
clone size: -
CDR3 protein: CASRDRAGYTF
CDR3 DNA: TGTGCCAGCCGGGACAGGGCTGGCTACACCTTC

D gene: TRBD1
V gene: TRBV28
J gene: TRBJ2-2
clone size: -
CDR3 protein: CASEYTGTVNTGELFF
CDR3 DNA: TGTGCCAGCGAATACACCGGGACAGTTAACACCGGGGAGCTGTTTTTT

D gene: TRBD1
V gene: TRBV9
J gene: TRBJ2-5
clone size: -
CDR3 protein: CASSVAGQQETQYF
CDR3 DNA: TGTGCCAGCAGCGTAGCGGGACAGCAAGAGACCCAGTACTTC

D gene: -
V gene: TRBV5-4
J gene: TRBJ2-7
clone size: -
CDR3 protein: CASSLIVGEQYF
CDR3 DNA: TGTGCCAGCAGCTTGATAGTCGGCGAGCAGTACTTC

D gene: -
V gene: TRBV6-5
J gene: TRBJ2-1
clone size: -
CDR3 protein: CASSYSYGRGQNEQFF
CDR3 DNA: TGTGCCAGCAGTTACTCCTATGGCCGGGGGCAGAATGAGCAGTTCTTC

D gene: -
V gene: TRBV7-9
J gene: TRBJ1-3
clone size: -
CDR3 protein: CASSLGVGGNTIYF
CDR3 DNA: TGTGCCAGCAGCTTAGGGGTTGGTGGAAACACCATATATTTT

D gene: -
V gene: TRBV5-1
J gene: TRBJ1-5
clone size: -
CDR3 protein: CASSFAPDEPQHF
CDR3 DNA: TGCGCCAGCAGCTTTGCCCCGGACGAGCCCCAGCATTTT

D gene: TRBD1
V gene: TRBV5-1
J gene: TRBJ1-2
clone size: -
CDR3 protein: CASSTAGGDYGYTF
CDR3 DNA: TGCGCCAGCAGCACTGCAGGGGGGGACTATGGCTACACCTTC

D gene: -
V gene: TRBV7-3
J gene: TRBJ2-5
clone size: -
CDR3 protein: CASSAGSGETQYF
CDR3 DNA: TGTGCCAGCAGCGCGGGGTCAGGGGAGACCCAGTACTTC

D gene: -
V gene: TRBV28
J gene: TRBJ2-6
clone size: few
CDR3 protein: CASSFGVGVRSGANVLTF
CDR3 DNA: TGTGCCAGCAGTTTTGGAGTGGGGGTTCGCTCTGGGGCCAACGTCCTGACTTTC

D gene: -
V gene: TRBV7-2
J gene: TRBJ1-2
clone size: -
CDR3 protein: CASSLGQLVFGYTF
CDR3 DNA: TGTGCCAGCAGCTTAGGACAGTTGGTCTTCGGCTACACCTTC

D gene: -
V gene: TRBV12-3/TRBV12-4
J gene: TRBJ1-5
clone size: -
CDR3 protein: CASSLAENQPQHF
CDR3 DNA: TGTGCCAGCAGTTTAGCGGAGAATCAGCCCCAGCATTTT

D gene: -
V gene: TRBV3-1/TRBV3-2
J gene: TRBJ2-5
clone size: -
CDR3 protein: CASSKDSRGETQYF
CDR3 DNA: TGTGCCAGCAGCAAAGACAGCCGCGGAGAGACCCAGTACTTC

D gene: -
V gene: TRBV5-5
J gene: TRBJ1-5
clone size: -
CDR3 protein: CASSLYRDSQPQHF
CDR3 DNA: TGTGCCAGCAGCCTGTACAGGGATTCTCAGCCCCAGCATTTT

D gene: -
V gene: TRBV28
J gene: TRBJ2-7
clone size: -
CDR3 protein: CASRSAGTGKYEQYF
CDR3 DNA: TGTGCCAGCAGGAGTGCCGGGACGGGTAAATACGAGCAGTACTTC